The source of this T cell receptor (beta chain) is a study of glioma-infiltrating T cells after dendritic cell vaccination. The method was immunoSEQ multiplex PCR; TCRdb's version includes in-frame clones alone and lacks a portion of them. The table lists fewer than 65,000 clones, 89% of them singletons. Time point of the sample: after dendritic cell vaccination, including at tumor progression/relapse. The V end was cut by 3 bases, the J end by 4 bases, with 10 bases between. The CDR3 loop spans 14 amino acids. Per germline, CDR1 MDHEN and CDR2 SYDVKM. The sample here was blood, taken after dendritic cell vaccination. The V gene is TRBV28, the J gene TRBJ1-5; the D gene is possibly TRBD1 (5 bases). The sequence came from a human donor with glioblastoma. CDR3 DNA sequence: TGTGCCAGCAGTTTGGGGCAGCGAAATCAGCCCCAGCATTTT. Translation gives CASSLGQRNQPQHF. The full variable domain, in which reference TRBV28 and TRBJ1-5 provide the parts outside the CDR3, is DVKVTQSSRYLVKRTGEKVFLECVQDMDHENMFWYRQDPGLGLRLIYFSYDVKMKEKGDIPEGYSVSREKKERFSLILESASTNQTSMYLCASSLGQRNQPQHFGDGTRLSIL.